The clone carrying this T cell receptor beta chain occurred a few times. This sample was taken from a study of blood T cells in healthy people across ages. Deletions cut 8 bases from V and 0 bases from J, with 13 bases between. This CDR3 has 15 residues. Germline CDR1 SGHTA, CDR2 FQGNSA. A second roughly 6 to 12 cycle PCR used barcoded and J-beta primers. TCRdb fed the 5' RACE reads into MiXCR, producing one record per CDR3 protein. The repertoire holds over 600,000 distinct CDR3 sequences, with about 46% as singletons. This rearrangement joins TRBV7-2 to TRBJ1-4; D is unresolved. The sequenced sample consisted of blood. This clonotype was sampled from a man aged 80 or over in good health. The CDR3 nucleotides are TGTGCCAGCCGACTGGCGCCTGCAACTAATGAAAAACTGTTTTTT. Protein product: CASRLAPATNEKLFF.